These 26 T cell receptor beta chains were all obtained from the same sample, sequenced in a study of cytomegalovirus exposure and HLA in healthy donors. Here immunoSEQ multiplex PCR was the method, and the copy in TCRdb shows in-frame clones only, minus some. This sample has over 75,000 clones, with about nine tenths found just once. The sequenced material came from PBMCs. The receptors originated from a young man in good health and CMV-seronegative.

V and J are TRBV19 and TRBJ1-6, with D possibly matching TRBD1 (5 bases). CDR1 and CDR2 (germline): LNHDA, SQIVND (reference sequence). The V and J ends lost 4 bases and 6 bases respectively, with 13 bases between them. The length of the CDR3 is 15 residues. The CDR3 region has the DNA TGTGCCAGTAGTAGGGGTAGACAGAGTAATTCACCCCTCCACTTT. It encodes CASSRGRQSNSPLHF.

This clone has just a few counts. V and J are TRBV11-3 and TRBJ1-1; 9 nucleotides line up with TRBD1. The CDR3 runs 15 residues. Germline V lookup: CDR1 SGHNT, CDR2 YENEEA. Unmatched junction bases numbered 8, after V lost 4 bases and J lost 5 bases. The CDR3 sequence: CASSSGPGTGTEAFF. CDR3 DNA sequence: TGTGCCAGCAGCTCCGGTCCGGGGACAGGGACTGAAGCTTTCTTT.

The chain links TRBV5-1 to TRBJ1-3; 12 bases are a match to TRBD1. V lost 0 bases, J lost 2 bases, and 6 bases stayed unmatched. Germline-derived CDR1 and CDR2 are SGHRS and YFSETQ. This CDR3 comprises 18 residues. In DNA, the CDR3 is TGCGCCAGCAGCTTGGGGGGACAGGGGGCTATCCCTGGAAACACCATATATTTT. It yields the protein CASSLGGQGAIPGNTIYF.

The chain is built from TRBV27 and TRBJ2-1; 11 bases map to TRBD1. This CDR3 has 15 amino acids. CDR1 and CDR2 from the germline V gene are MNHEY and SMNVEV (reference sequence). The ends lost 1 base at V and 8 bases at J; junction bases unmatched: 4. The CDR3 spells CASSLWGTGGDEQFF. CDR3 DNA sequence: TGTGCCAGCAGTTTATGGGGGACAGGGGGGGATGAGCAGTTCTTC.

This clone was recorded only once. The V call is TRBV10-3, the J call TRBJ1-3; TRBD1 matches 8 bases. The CDR3 has 16 amino acids. Germline assignment: CDR1 ENHRY and CDR2 SYGVKD. Losses at the gene ends were 6 bases for V and 8 bases for J; bases not matched to a gene: 15. The CDR3 region has the DNA TGTGCCATCAGGAAGCCGAGACAGGGGTTAAGCGACACCATATATTTT. Amino acids: CAIRKPRQGLSDTIYF.

The chain has TRBV7-9 and TRBJ1-6; TRBD1 is a possible D gene (6 bases). V lost 4 bases and J 0 bases, leaving 16 bases between the germline ends. CDR3 length: 18 amino acids. The germline CDR1 and CDR2 sequences are SEHNR and FQNEAQ (reference sequence). CDR3 nucleotide sequence: TGTGCCAGCAGCTCCCACAACAGGGCCAGCTCCTATAATTCACCCCTCCACTTT. The encoded protein is CASSSHNRASSYNSPLHF.

The chain carries TRBV4-2 and TRBJ2-5; TRBD2 matches at 10 bases. In germline, CDR1 is LGHNA, CDR2 YNFKEQ. The CDR3 covers 15 residues. V lost 4 bases and J lost 7; bases outside the gene matches: 9. CDR3 DNA sequence: TGTGCCAGCAGCCCCCAGCGGGGGGGCCCCGGGACCCAGTACTTC. Translated: CASSPQRGGPGTQYF.

A single count supports this clone. The J gene is TRBJ2-3, the V gene TRBV10-3, with 8 bases that match TRBD1. The length of the CDR3 is 22 residues. Trimming removed 3 bases from V and 2 bases from J; junction bases left unmatched: 25. Germline assignment: CDR1 ENHRY and CDR2 SYGVKD. The CDR3 region is CAISDLLSRPGGDPGPTDTQYF. In DNA, the CDR3 is TGTGCCATCAGTGATCTTTTGTCCCGGCCAGGGGGCGACCCAGGACCCACAGATACGCAGTATTTT.

This chain joins TRBV2 and TRBJ1-5; D is unresolved. The V gene's germline CDR1 is SNHLY and CDR2 FYNNEI. The CDR3 totals 14 residues. V was clipped by 3 bases and J by 3 bases, with 9 bases between them. The CDR3 sequence: CASSDDGLNQPQHF. The CDR3 DNA follows: TGTGCCAGCAGTGATGATGGACTCAATCAGCCCCAGCATTTT.

The V call is TRBV5-5, the J call TRBJ1-5; weak D call: TRBD1 (6 bases). Trimming stripped 0 bases from V and 3 bases from J, with 10 bases between. Germline V gene sequence: CDR1 SGHKS, CDR2 YYEKEE (reference sequence). The CDR3 has 15 amino acids. DNA of the CDR3: TGTGCCAGCAGCTTGGGCGGACAGCCCAATCAGCCCCAGCATTTT. Residues: CASSLGGQPNQPQHF.

This chain connects TRBV18 to TRBJ1-1; weak D call: TRBD1 (6 bases). CDR3 length: 18 residues. Deletions cut 3 bases from V and 0 bases from J, with 20 bases between. From germline, CDR1 is KGHSH and CDR2 LQKENI. DNA of the CDR3: TGTGCCAGCTCACCCTTGCTGGGGGCCAAGATCATGAACACTGAAGCTTTCTTT. It specifies CASSPLLGAKIMNTEAFF.

The V call is TRBV7-8, the J call TRBJ2-2, with 8 bases aligning to TRBD2. V shed 1 base and J 3 bases; nucleotides not matched to a gene: 10. The CDR3 sequence is 18 residues long. Looked up from germline, CDR1 is SGHVS and CDR2 is FQNEAQ. CDR3 region: CASSLVSAGVGYTGELFF. CDR3 in DNA: TGTGCCAGCAGCTTAGTCTCAGCGGGGGTCGGGTACACCGGGGAGCTGTTTTTT.

The genes are TRBV28 and TRBJ2-1; D may be TRBD2 (7 bases). V lost 7 bases and J 3 bases, leaving 13 bases between the germline ends. This CDR3 is built from 14 residues. Germline V gives CDR1 MDHEN, CDR2 SYDVKM. CDR3 amino acids: CASKGGGHYNEQFF. CDR3 coding DNA: TGTGCCAGCAAAGGGGGGGGGCACTACAATGAGCAGTTCTTC.

The V and J genes are TRBV5-6 and TRBJ1-4; TRBD1 might be the D (5 bases). Trimming cost V 1 base and J 8 bases, with 12 bases left between them. From germline, CDR1 is SGHDT and CDR2 YYEEEE. The CDR3 spans 14 residues. CDR3 bases: TGTGCCAGCAGCTTGTGGGGGGTCCACGAAAAACTGTTTTTT. Encoded protein: CASSLWGVHEKLFF.

The chain joins TRBV5-5 to TRBJ1-3, with 8 positions matching TRBD1. Germline-derived CDR1 and CDR2 are SGHKS and YYEKEE (reference sequence). Trimming took 4 bases from V and 2 from J; bases not matched to a gene: 5. This CDR3 contains 15 residues. CDR3 in DNA: TGTGCCAGCAGCATAGGACAGGGTCCTGGAAACACCATATATTTT. Translation: CASSIGQGPGNTIYF. The variable domain in full, with the rest retrieved from reference TRBV5-5 and TRBJ1-3, is DAGVTQSPTHLIKTRGQQVTLRCSPISGHKSVSWYQQVLGQGPQFIFQYYEKEERGRGNFPDRFSARQFPNYSSELNVNALLLGDSALYLCASSIGQGPGNTIYFGEGSWLTVV.

The chain has TRBV15 and TRBJ1-1; D gene uncertain. With 0 bases removed from V and 5 bases from J, the gap between germline ends came to 10 bases. The CDR3 extends over 14 amino acids. The germline V gene has CDR1 LNHNV and CDR2 YYDKDF (reference sequence). CDR3: CATSRDLAETEAFF. In nucleotides, the CDR3 is TGTGCCACCAGCAGAGATCTAGCGGAGACTGAAGCTTTCTTT.

The chain joins TRBV27 to TRBJ2-1; 10 nucleotides align to TRBD1. The CDR3 totals 15 residues. CDR1 is MNHEY and CDR2 is SMNVEV in the germline V gene (reference sequence). V gave up 5 bases and J gave up 5 bases; unmatched junction bases: 6. Here the CDR3 reads CASSTGTGVNNEQFF. CDR3 bases: TGTGCCAGCAGTACCGGGACAGGGGTCAACAATGAGCAGTTCTTC.

This clone came up once. The rearrangement uses TRBV7-8 and TRBJ2-7; 8 bases are shared with TRBD2. Germline CDR1 and CDR2: SGHVS and FQNEAQ. CDR3 length: 15 residues. The J segment lost 2 bases and the V segment lost 5 bases, leaving 8 bases of the junction unmatched. CDR3 in DNA: TGTGCCAGCAGCCCTTTAGCGGGACCGGCCTACGAGCAGTACTTC. The encoded protein is CASSPLAGPAYEQYF. Variable domain in full (rest from reference TRBV7-8 and TRBJ2-7): GAGVSQSPRYKVAKRGQDVALRCDPISGHVSLFWYQQALGQGPEFLTYFQNEAQLDKSGLPSDRFFAERPEGSVSTLKIQRTQQEDSAVYLCASSPLAGPAYEQYFGPGTRLTVT.

The V call is TRBV15, the J call TRBJ2-1; weak D call: TRBD2 (5 bases). The CDR3 is made up of 16 amino acids. CDR1 and CDR2 (germline): LNHNV, YYDKDF (reference sequence). Trimming left V 0 bases short and J 1 base short, with 10 bases between. CDR3 region: CATSRDLLESYNEQFF. The CDR3 coding sequence is TGTGCCACCAGCAGAGACCTACTAGAATCCTACAATGAGCAGTTCTTC.

This rearrangement joins TRBV2 to TRBJ2-7; unclear D gene. The CDR3 runs to 14 residues. The ends were cut back, 11 bases at V and 2 bases at J, with 19 bases in the middle. Looked up from germline, CDR1 is SNHLY and CDR2 is FYNNEI. CDR3 protein: CALTPNYNTYEQYF. The CDR3, as DNA: TGTGCCCTAACCCCAAACTACAATACCTACGAGCAGTACTTC.

This chain joins TRBV11-2 and TRBJ1-1; unclear D gene. V was clipped by 2 bases and J by 1 base, with 5 bases between them. The CDR3 has 13 residues. Germline CDR1 SGHAT, CDR2 FQNNGV. In DNA form, the CDR3 reads TGTGCCAGCAGCTTACGACAGAACACTGAAGCTTTCTTT. Translation: CASSLRQNTEAFF.

V usage is TRBV13 and J usage is TRBJ2-7; D may be TRBD2 (6 bases). This CDR3 comprises 14 residues. V lost 2 bases and J 0 bases, leaving 8 bases between the germline ends. Germline V CDR1 and CDR2: PRHDT, FYEKMQ (reference sequence). CDR3 sequence reads: CASSLSGDSYEQYF. The CDR3 nucleotides are TGTGCCAGCAGCTTATCGGGGGACTCCTACGAGCAGTACTTC. The whole variable domain, filled in from reference TRBV13 and TRBJ2-7, reads AAGVIQSPRHLIKEKRETATLKCYPIPRHDTVYWYQQGPGQDPQFLISFYEKMQSDKGSIPDRFSAQQFSDYHSELNMSSLELGDSALYFCASSLSGDSYEQYFGPGTRLTVT.

This clone was detected once. J is TRBJ2-7 and V is TRBV11-3; tentative D call: TRBD1 (6 bases). The CDR3 runs 13 residues. The V gene lost 5 bases and the J gene lost 3 bases, with 11 bases spanning the gap. Per germline, CDR1 SGHNT and CDR2 YENEEA. The CDR3 bases are TGTGCCAGCAGCCAAGAACAGGGCTACGAGCAGTACTTC. Amino acids: CASSQEQGYEQYF.

The rearrangement uses TRBV11-2 and TRBJ2-7; 7 nucleotides line up with TRBD1. This CDR3 is built from 14 residues. Germline loops: CDR1 SGHAT, CDR2 FQNNGV. J was trimmed by 2 bases and V by 5 bases; bases with no gene match: 6. The CDR3 loop reads CASSHAGTAYEQYF. The CDR3 region has the DNA TGTGCCAGCAGCCACGCCGGGACAGCCTACGAGCAGTACTTC.

CDR3 sequence: CASSIDPLSSGNTDTQYF. In nucleotides, the CDR3 is TGTGCCAGTAGTATAGACCCGCTGTCTAGCGGAAACACAGATACGCAGTATTTT. V usage is TRBV19 and J usage is TRBJ2-3, with 7 bases matching TRBD2. The germline CDR1 and CDR2 sequences are LNHDA and SQIVND (reference sequence). The CDR3 is made up of 18 amino acids. Trimming at V came to 0 bases and at J to 2 bases, leaving 11 bases not matched to a gene.

The chain carries TRBV30 and TRBJ2-1, with 8 nucleotides matching TRBD2. Germline loops: CDR1 GTSNPN, CDR2 SVGIG (reference sequence). There are 15 residues in the CDR3. Trimming cost V 2 bases and J 5 bases; bases outside gene matches: 8. CDR3 residues: CAWSNRLARNNEQFF. CDR3 sequence (DNA): TGTGCCTGGAGTAACCGACTAGCGCGTAACAATGAGCAGTTCTTC.